The 22 T cell receptor beta chains below were found in one sample sequenced in a study of patients and donors after allogeneic stem cell transplantation. MiXCR, run by TCRdb on the RT-PCR reads, gives a single entry per CDR3 protein. The table records 900,000 to 1,000,000 distinct CDR3 sequences, roughly 18% of them present only once. The source material was blood, either unsorted or a sorted T cell fraction (not recorded which). These receptors came from a human donor who was either an allogeneic HSCT recipient or a stem cell or donor lymphocyte infusion donor (not recorded which). It is not recorded whose cells these are; they may come from a transplant donor.

V and J are TRBV7-6 and TRBJ2-3; D unresolved. The length of the CDR3 is 15 residues. Trimming left V 1 base short and J 3 bases short, with 11 bases between. Germline CDR1 is SGHVS and CDR2 is FNYEAQ. The CDR3 DNA reads TGTGCCAGCAGCTTAGTCTCCTATTGGACAGATACGCAGTATTTT. Translating gives CASSLVSYWTDTQYF.

The chain combines TRBV28 with TRBJ2-3; either TRBD1 or TRBD2 may fit D (5 bases each). This CDR3 has 16 residues. Germline V gene sequence: CDR1 MDHEN, CDR2 SYDVKM. V was cut by 5 bases and J by 2 bases, with 17 bases left in between. The CDR3 DNA follows: TGTGCCAGCAGTCCGCTCGGGGCGGTGAACACAGATACGCAGTATTTT. Translating it yields CASSPLGAVNTDTQYF.

This chain joins TRBV20-1 and TRBJ1-3; D unclear. The germline V gene has CDR1 DFQATT and CDR2 SNEGSKA (reference sequence). This CDR3 contains 15 residues. Trimming left V 5 bases short and J 1 base short, with 15 bases between. In nucleotides, the CDR3 is TGCAGTGCTTTCAGTCTAGGGCTGTCTGGAAACACCATATATTTT. Translating gives CSAFSLGLSGNTIYF.

This clonotype was recorded a few times. The V call is TRBV2, the J call TRBJ1-1, with a weak D call TRBD1 (6 bases). The CDR3 is made up of 14 amino acids. In germline, CDR1 is SNHLY, CDR2 FYNNEI. The V end lost 7 bases, the J end lost 4 bases, and 16 bases lay between the germline ends. CDR3 DNA: TGTGCCAGCAAGGGGGAAGTGATGAGCACTGAAGCTTTCTTT. Protein sequence: CASKGEVMSTEAFF.

This clonotype was recorded a few times. The V call is TRBV2, the J call TRBJ2-3; 11 bases map to TRBD2. The CDR3 is made up of 18 amino acids. With 5 bases clipped from V and 2 bases from J, the junction kept 12 bases outside the gene matches. Looked up from germline, CDR1 is SNHLY and CDR2 is FYNNEI. The CDR3 loop reads CASSRAGLAAPPTDTQYF. The DNA for the CDR3 is TGTGCCAGCAGTCGGGCGGGACTAGCGGCACCTCCCACAGATACGCAGTATTTT.

This clonotype was picked up a small number of times. The chain uses TRBV10-3 and TRBJ1-5; tentative D call: TRBD1 (5 bases). The V gene lost 0 bases and the J gene lost 2 bases, with 11 bases spanning the gap. CDR1 and CDR2 from the germline V gene are ENHRY and SYGVKD. The CDR3 has 16 amino acids. In nucleotides, the CDR3 is TGTGCCATCAGTGAGTCCGGGAGGGGCGGCAATCAGCCCCAGCATTTT. It encodes CAISESGRGGNQPQHF.

This clonotype appeared a few times. The chain has TRBV27 and TRBJ2-4; a weak D match, TRBD2 (6 bases). V was trimmed by 2 bases and J by 2 bases, leaving 13 bases between them. Germline CDR1 MNHEY, CDR2 SMNVEV (reference sequence). The CDR3 consists of 16 residues. Written as DNA, the CDR3 is TGTGCCAGCAGTTTAATGGTTGGAGGGTCCAAAAACATTCAGTACTTC. Translation: CASSLMVGGSKNIQYF.

The DNA for the CDR3 is TGTGCCAGCACCCTGGGGGACAGAGACTTCAATGAGCAGTTCTTC. Translated, it gives CASTLGDRDFNEQFF. The genes are TRBV9 and TRBJ2-1, with TRBD1 matching 7 bases. Germline V CDR1 and CDR2: SGDLS, YYNGEE. This CDR3 spans 15 amino acids. V was clipped by 6 bases and J by 6 bases; unmatched bases: 12.

There are many counts of this clonotype. DNA for the CDR3: TGTGCCAGCAGCTTAGGGGAAGGGATCCAAAACATTCAGTACTTC. Protein: CASSLGEGIQNIQYF. V and J are TRBV7-9 and TRBJ2-4; the D is unclear. The CDR3 contains 15 residues. Trimming removed 1 base at V and 5 bases at J, with 12 bases between. Germline V gives CDR1 SEHNR, CDR2 FQNEAQ (reference sequence).

The gene calls are TRBV10-2 and TRBJ2-1; possibly TRBD2 for D (7 bases). CDR3 length: 20 residues. Germline values: CDR1 WSHSY, CDR2 SAAADI. Between the trimmed V and J ends, which lost 3 bases and 6 bases, there was a span of 30 bases. CDR3 residues: CASSDFGGRGAGSRVNEQFF. The DNA of the CDR3 is TGCGCCAGCAGTGATTTTGGGGGGAGGGGGGCAGGATCAAGGGTCAATGAGCAGTTCTTC.

This rearrangement joins TRBV30 to TRBJ2-3; no clear D gene. V gave up 2 bases and J gave up 4 bases, with 10 bases separating them. Looked up from germline, CDR1 is GTSNPN and CDR2 is SVGIG (reference sequence). The CDR3 has 13 amino acids. The CDR3 protein is CAWSTQAADTQYF. The CDR3 DNA reads as TGTGCCTGGAGTACCCAGGCCGCAGATACGCAGTATTTT.

This clonotype was seen only a few times. The V and J genes are TRBV29-1 and TRBJ2-4; a possible D gene is TRBD1 (5 bases). V was trimmed by 7 bases and J by 5 bases, leaving 18 bases between them. Germline V gives CDR1 SQVTM, CDR2 ANQGSEA. The CDR3 covers 14 residues. The CDR3 loop is CSADSQGRENIQYF. Here the CDR3 DNA reads TGCAGCGCCGACTCTCAGGGCCGAGAAAACATTCAGTACTTC.

The V call is TRBV27, the J call TRBJ2-5; weak D call: TRBD2 (6 bases). The germline V gene encodes CDR1 MNHEY and CDR2 SMNVEV (reference sequence). The CDR3 length is 16 residues. Deletions cut 2 bases from V and 4 bases from J, with 17 bases between. In DNA form, the CDR3 reads TGTGCCAGCAGTTTAAGTTTAGGAGGGGCGAGAGAGACCCAGTACTTC. Translated, it gives CASSLSLGGARETQYF.

The rearrangement uses TRBV20-1 and TRBJ1-4, with D unclear. The V and J ends lost 6 bases and 4 bases respectively, with 15 bases between them. Germline loops: CDR1 DFQATT, CDR2 SNEGSKA (reference sequence). The CDR3 is 14 residues long. CDR3 region: CSAVGLGINEKLFF. The CDR3 DNA is TGCAGTGCAGTAGGACTGGGGATTAATGAAAAACTGTTTTTT.

This clonotype was counted between two and nine times. The chain has TRBV12-3 or TRBV12-4 and TRBJ2-7; 8 positions agree with TRBD2. J was trimmed by 1 base and V by 6 bases; bases with no gene match: 5. The CDR3 is made up of 14 amino acids. Here the CDR3 reads CASRLSGVSYEQYF. The CDR3 coding sequence is TGTGCCAGCAGACTTAGCGGGGTATCCTACGAGCAGTACTTC.

This clonotype has a count of ten or more. The genes are TRBV5-1 and TRBJ1-4; TRBD1 might be the D (5 bases). The V gene lost 0 bases and the J gene lost 4 bases, with 10 bases spanning the gap. The CDR3 is 15 residues long. Germline lookup yields CDR1 SGHRS and CDR2 YFSETQ. The CDR3 sequence is CASSLEAGRNEKLFF. Written as DNA, the CDR3 is TGCGCCAGCAGCTTGGAGGCAGGGCGTAATGAAAAACTGTTTTTT.

There are a few counts of this clonotype. The rearrangement joins TRBV7-9 to TRBJ2-3, with D unresolved. V was clipped by 4 bases and J by 5 bases, with 19 bases between them. CDR3 size: 16 residues. Germline CDR1 SEHNR, CDR2 FQNEAQ (reference sequence). This CDR3 is CASSSWTPPGRDTQYF. Written as DNA, the CDR3 is TGTGCCAGCAGCTCATGGACCCCCCCCGGCAGAGATACGCAGTATTTT.

The chain combines TRBV4-2 with TRBJ2-3; TRBD2 matches 11 bases. Germline V lookup: CDR1 LGHNA, CDR2 YNFKEQ. The length of the CDR3 is 17 residues. V shed 4 bases and J 1 base; nucleotides not matched to a gene: 7. The CDR3 loop is CASSRRTSGLGTDTQYF. The CDR3 region has the DNA TGTGCCAGCAGCCGACGGACTAGCGGGTTGGGCACAGATACGCAGTATTTT.

This chain connects TRBV5-1 to TRBJ2-5; 12 bases line up with TRBD2. V lost 0 bases to trimming and J lost 5 bases; unmatched junction nucleotides: 5. Per the germline V gene, CDR1 is SGHRS and CDR2 is YFSETQ. The CDR3 totals 16 residues. This CDR3 is CASSLAGTSGSETQYF. The CDR3 DNA reads TGCGCCAGCAGCTTGGCAGGGACTAGCGGGTCGGAGACCCAGTACTTC.

This clonotype turned up a few times. The V gene is TRBV27, the J gene TRBJ2-3, with D maybe TRBD2 (5 bases). With 2 bases removed from V and 2 bases from J, the gap between germline ends came to 14 bases. This CDR3 contains 16 residues. Germline V gene data show CDR1 as MNHEY and CDR2 as SMNVEV (reference sequence). CDR3: CASSLKGDGDTDTQYF. Here the CDR3 DNA reads TGTGCCAGCAGTTTAAAGGGAGACGGTGACACAGATACGCAGTATTTT.

The chain links TRBV15 to TRBJ2-1; 9 bases map to TRBD2. Trimming took 2 bases from V and 6 from J; bases not matched to a gene: 11. CDR3 length: 17 residues. CDR1 LNHNV and CDR2 YYDKDF come from the germline V gene (reference sequence). The CDR3 reads CATSRPAGGRNLNEQFF. CDR3 bases: TGTGCCACCAGCAGACCAGCGGGAGGACGAAATCTCAATGAGCAGTTCTTC.

This clonotype appeared many times. The rearrangement links TRBV9 to TRBJ2-3, with 8 bases matching TRBD2. With 2 bases clipped from V and 5 bases from J, the junction kept 7 bases outside the gene matches. The V gene's germline CDR1 is SGDLS and CDR2 YYNGEE. The CDR3 has 15 amino acids. CDR3 residues: CASSVSGSNIDTQYF. The CDR3 DNA reads TGTGCCAGCAGCGTGAGCGGGAGTAATATAGATACGCAGTATTTT.